The 17 T cell receptor beta chains reported below all come from one sample, sequenced in a study of blood T cell repertoires in COVID-19 (dated by TCRdb to 2018 to 2020). Libraries were built with the immunoSEQ multiplex PCR assay. TCRdb mirrors the immuneACCESS table, restricted to in-frame sequences. Some clones are absent from its copies; in checked studies, under half trace to an unresolved V gene, and the reason for the others is unknown. The sample table lists roughly 70,000 clones, approximately 90% of them with a count of one. The ten largest make up less than 7.5% of the sample. The source material was peripheral blood. These receptors were taken from a woman of 80 years or more with active COVID-19.

The chain couples TRBV6-1 to TRBJ1-6; TRBD1 matches at 8 bases. The CDR3 spans 18 residues. CDR1 MNHNS and CDR2 SASEGT come from the germline V gene. Unmatched junction bases numbered 5, after V lost 1 base and J lost 0 bases. The CDR3 loop reads CASSEDRTGSSYNSPLHF. The CDR3 nucleotides are TGTGCCAGCAGTGAAGATCGGACAGGGAGCTCCTATAATTCACCCCTCCACTTT.

The chain carries TRBV18 and TRBJ2-1, with 7 nucleotides matching TRBD2. The CDR3 covers 15 residues. Trimming cost V 6 bases and J 2 bases; bases outside gene matches: 7. The germline V gene has CDR1 KGHSH and CDR2 LQKENI. CDR3 region: CASSPGGGPYNEQFF. Written as DNA, the CDR3 is TGTGCCAGCTCTCCTGGGGGAGGGCCCTACAATGAGCAGTTCTTC.

This sequence joins TRBV12-3 or TRBV12-4 and TRBJ2-2; D may be TRBD1 (5 bases). Trimming removed 7 bases from V and 6 bases from J, with 9 bases in between. The CDR3 runs to 12 residues. Here the CDR3 reads CASIRVSGELFF. CDR3 in DNA: TGTGCCAGCATCAGGGTGTCCGGGGAGCTGTTTTTT.

The chain has TRBV29-1 and TRBJ2-4; D is perhaps TRBD2 (6 bases). CDR1 is SQVTM, CDR2 ANQGSEA, per germline. With 6 bases removed from V and 0 bases from J, the gap between germline ends came to 15 bases. This CDR3 region has 15 residues. The CDR3 reads CSVSRSGLAKNIQYF. CDR3 DNA: TGCAGCGTATCGAGGAGCGGGTTAGCCAAAAACATTCAGTACTTC. The entire variable domain, with the rest obtained from reference TRBV29-1 and TRBJ2-4, is as follows: SAVISQKPSRDICQRGTSLTIQCQVDSQVTMMFWYRQQPGQSLTLIATANQGSEATYESGFVIDKFPISRPNLTFSTLTVSNMSPEDSSIYLCSVSRSGLAKNIQYFGAGTRLSVL.

The chain is built from TRBV18 and TRBJ2-3; D remains ambiguous. V lost 2 bases and J lost 0, with 12 bases in between. In germline, CDR1 is KGHSH, CDR2 LQKENI. The CDR3 runs 16 residues. The CDR3 nucleotides are TGTGCCAGCTCACCATCGTCCCCCACTAGCACAGATACGCAGTATTTT. Its protein product is CASSPSSPTSTDTQYF.

This clone was counted once. The rearrangement joins TRBV3-1 (or the pseudogene TRBV3-2) to TRBJ2-3; 7 bases align to TRBD2. J lost 6 bases, V lost 0 bases, and 15 bases had no gene match. This CDR3 spans 18 amino acids. Germline assignment: CDR1 LGHDT and CDR2 YNNKEL (reference sequence). The DNA for the CDR3 is TGTGCCAGCAGCCAAGACCAGAGCGGGACTATAGGTGGGGATACGCAGTATTTT. Translated: CASSQDQSGTIGGDTQYF.

The chain is built from TRBV11-3 and TRBJ2-1, with TRBD1 identical over 9 bases. The CDR3 consists of 15 residues. The J segment lost 7 bases and the V segment lost 0 bases, leaving 4 bases of the junction unmatched. Germline-derived CDR1 and CDR2 are SGHNT and YENEEA. CDR3 sequence (DNA): TGTGCCAGCAGCTTAGATCCGGGACAGGGTAATGAGCAGTTCTTC. Amino acid sequence: CASSLDPGQGNEQFF.

The V call is TRBV7-2, the J call TRBJ2-5; the match to TRBD2 covers 13 bases. The CDR3 is 14 amino acids. The V gene end was trimmed by 5 bases and the J gene end by 4 bases; junction bases not matched to a gene: 1. Germline V lookup: CDR1 SGHTA, CDR2 FQGNSA. The CDR3 protein is CASSRTSGGETQYF. The CDR3 DNA reads TGTGCCAGCAGCAGGACTAGCGGGGGAGAGACCCAGTACTTC. The full variable domain, with the rest looked up from reference TRBV7-2 and TRBJ2-5, is GAGVSQSPSNKVTEKGKDVELRCDPISGHTALYWYRQSLGQGLEFLIYFQGNSAPDKSGLPSDRFSAERTGGSVSTLTIQRTQQEDSAVYLCASSRTSGGETQYFGPGTRLLVL.

This sequence joins TRBV24-1 and TRBJ2-1; 10 positions match TRBD2. Looked up from germline, CDR1 is KGHDR and CDR2 is SFDVKD. The CDR3 runs 17 residues. Losses at the gene ends were 3 bases for V and 2 bases for J; bases not matched to a gene: 6. CDR3 sequence (DNA): TGTGCCACCAGTGATGGAAGGACTAGCGGACCCTACAATGAGCAGTTCTTC. This encodes CATSDGRTSGPYNEQFF.

This rearrangement joins TRBV28 to TRBJ1-2; D is possibly TRBD1 (6 bases). V shed 4 bases and J shed 6 bases, with 18 bases lying between them. The CDR3 length is 15 residues. CDR1 and CDR2 (germline): MDHEN, SYDVKM. The CDR3 nucleotides read TGTGCCAGCAGTTCGGCGGGCAGGGGATTTAATGGCTACACCTTC. This gives the protein CASSSAGRGFNGYTF.

The chain links TRBV28 to TRBJ1-5, with D possibly being TRBD1 (6 bases). Looked up from germline, CDR1 is MDHEN and CDR2 is SYDVKM. The CDR3 spans 14 residues. V lost 7 bases and J 9 bases, leaving 19 bases between the germline ends. CDR3 residues: CASNNLGTGRPQHF. In nucleotides, the CDR3 is TGTGCCAGCAATAACCTGGGAACAGGGAGGCCCCAGCATTTT.

The V gene is TRBV5-1, the J gene TRBJ2-7; TRBD2 aligns across 10 bases. CDR1 and CDR2 (germline): SGHRS, YFSETQ. The CDR3 is 18 amino acids. V dropped 0 bases and J dropped 2; count of bases not matched to a gene: 11. The CDR3 nucleotides read TGCGCCAGCAGCTTGGGAGGGCTAGCGGGGGTGGGCACCTACGAGCAGTACTTC. Translated, it gives CASSLGGLAGVGTYEQYF.

The chain couples TRBV6-5 to TRBJ1-2; perhaps TRBD1 as D (5 bases). V shed 5 bases and J shed 0 bases, with 10 bases lying between them. The CDR3 loop spans 14 amino acids. Per the germline V gene, CDR1 is MNHEY and CDR2 is SVGAGI. The CDR3 sequence is CASSRDRANYGYTF. Here the CDR3 DNA reads TGTGCCAGCAGTCGAGACAGAGCTAACTATGGCTACACCTTC.

The chain carries TRBV3-1 (or the pseudogene TRBV3-2) and TRBJ2-7; tentative D call: TRBD2 (7 bases). Trimming shortened V by 2 bases and J by 2 bases, and 16 bases separated the two germline ends. Germline values: CDR1 LGHDT, CDR2 YNNKEL (reference sequence). The CDR3 runs to 16 residues. The CDR3 DNA follows: TGTGCCAGCAGCCAAAGGGGGGGCAGACTTGCCTACGAGCAGTACTTC. Translated: CASSQRGGRLAYEQYF.

The chain employs TRBV5-1 and TRBJ2-3; 9 nucleotides align to TRBD2. Trimming at V came to 7 bases and at J to 2 bases, leaving 8 bases not matched to a gene. This CDR3 comprises 15 residues. Per germline, CDR1 SGHRS and CDR2 YFSETQ. The DNA for the CDR3 is TGCGCCAGCTGCGCTAGCGGGACCTACACAGATACGCAGTATTTT. This gives the protein CASCASGTYTDTQYF.

The chain has TRBV4-2 and TRBJ1-6; D is unresolved. Per the germline V gene, CDR1 is LGHNA and CDR2 is YNFKEQ. There are 14 residues in the CDR3. V was clipped by 4 bases and J by 5 bases, with 9 bases between them. CDR3 sequence (DNA): TGTGCCAGCAGCCGGGCAGCAGATAATTCACCCCTCCACTTT. Its protein is CASSRAADNSPLHF.

The J gene is TRBJ2-7, the V gene TRBV2, with 8 bases that match TRBD2. The germline CDR1 and CDR2 sequences are SNHLY and FYNNEI. The CDR3 covers 14 residues. V shed 4 bases and J 1 base; nucleotides not matched to a gene: 3. CDR3 coding DNA: TGTGCCAGCAGTGTTAGCGGGACTTCCTACGAGCAGTACTTC. Translated: CASSVSGTSYEQYF.